Sequencing of this TCR beta chain was carried out in a study of beta chain features in type 1 diabetes (dated by TCRdb to 2016 to 2018). Looking at the study overall: Mean age, gender distribution, total cell number and subset yield did not differ between patients and healthy donors. A total of over 90,000,000 sorted cells were examined across all samples, and a strong correlation was observed between cell number per subset and RNA yield. In the study, recently diagnosed type 1 diabetes patients and matched healthy donors were compared on the TCRB repertoires of their sorted circulating CD4+ T cell subsets. Regulatory and stem cell-like memory subsets were isolated from only 8 patients and roughly 8 healthy donors, whereas naive and central memory subsets came from all 30 or so donors.

From each donor, a single peripheral blood sample of about 120 mL on average was drawn into heparinised tubes. A BD FACSAria II and a panel including CD45RO, CCR7, CD25, CD127, CD95 and CD27 were used to sort naive, central memory, regulatory and stem cell-like memory CD4+ T cells. A purity above 95% was achieved for all sorted populations. Right away, PBMCs were isolated by Lymphoprep density gradient centrifugation and were stained directly, with no culture step. So that batch effects would be minimized, each experiment stained and sorted samples in pairs, pairing one healthy donor with one patient. Points the paper makes about the study in general: Naive, central memory and regulatory TCRB repertoires appeared to be more similar among patients than among healthy donors. Because small numbers of individuals were included in the HLA sub-analyses, any influence of HLA type on TCRB rearrangement was left unresolved. Sequencing cDNA rather than genomic DNA could over-represent highly expressing activated cells, although activation and CD3 levels did not differ between groups. At VDJ recombination sites, type 1 diabetes patients had fewer insertions and more deleted nucleotides, which implies abnormalities in thymic rearrangement. A moderate but significant shortening of TCRB CDR3 length was observed in type 1 diabetes patients in all four CD4+ subsets. PCR might favor shorter templates, but patient and control samples were amplified and corrected together, so any skew would affect both groups equally.

Only a few counts were recorded for this clone. Its cognate antigen has yet to be identified. No clone much larger than this one lies a single base away; base qualities are absent. Measured from the cysteine to the phenylalanine, the CDR3 is 16 residues long. This entry keeps only the CDR3 DNA: 48 bases, framed from base 1. Trimming takes 4 bases from V and 4 bases from J, and the germline ends sit 17 bases apart. Via the germline V gene, CDR1 is SGHVS and CDR2 FQNEAQ. The entire amount of isolated RNA was reverse transcribed using the High Capacity cDNA Reverse Transcription Kit, so the sequenced TCRB transcripts were expressed ones. Deep immunoSEQ sequencing was applied to naive, central memory and regulatory T cell samples, giving an average of about 3.7 million total reads per sample. Sorted cells were lysed in RLT buffer and RNA was extracted with DNase-treated RNeasy Micro or Mini kits, depending on cell number. To prevent cross-contamination, each cell subset was processed individually, whereas patient and healthy donor samples were processed jointly. The immunoSEQ multiplex PCR was used to amplify TCRB sequences from cDNA, yielding 87-bp fragments that span the CDR3 region. The amplicons were sequenced using the Illumina HiSeq platform. The source study handled its data this way. PCR bias was computationally corrected using synthetic template baselines, reads within Hamming distance 2 were collapsed, and singletons that could not be merged were discarded. Reads were aligned to IMGT to assign V, D and J genes, CDR3 length, and insertions or deletions at six rearrangement sites. Within each subset, clonotype counts were normalized to the number of sorted cells before true diversity and Gini coefficients were calculated with the tcR R package. The overlap coefficient, calculated on TCRB nucleotide sequences, was used to measure repertoire sharing. Out-of-frame TCRB sequences from naive cells were analyzed to stand in for the pre-selection repertoire. The immuneACCESS repertoire file appears here via TCRdb, limited to in-frame rearrangements. These files lack a portion of the clones; in checked studies, under half of the deficit traces to unresolved V genes, and the cause of the others is not known. V and J calls and clone size are copied from that table; D and trimming were computed from the DNA. Recorded for this sample are 970,000 or so clones; roughly a sixth of them occurred a single time. Around 0.02% of the sample rests with the top ten.

The origin of this receptor is a woman between 18 and 30 years old in good health. The chain employs TRBV7-8 and TRBJ2-1, with an unclear D gene assignment. The specimen was naive CD4+ T cells from blood. The cell subset or site label, read with the paper, signifies: true naive CD4+ T cells. The CDR3 reads as follows: CASSSSRHPRYNEQFF. In nucleotide form, the sequence is TGTGCCAGCAGCTCCTCTCGGCACCCCAGATACAATGAGCAGTTCTTC.